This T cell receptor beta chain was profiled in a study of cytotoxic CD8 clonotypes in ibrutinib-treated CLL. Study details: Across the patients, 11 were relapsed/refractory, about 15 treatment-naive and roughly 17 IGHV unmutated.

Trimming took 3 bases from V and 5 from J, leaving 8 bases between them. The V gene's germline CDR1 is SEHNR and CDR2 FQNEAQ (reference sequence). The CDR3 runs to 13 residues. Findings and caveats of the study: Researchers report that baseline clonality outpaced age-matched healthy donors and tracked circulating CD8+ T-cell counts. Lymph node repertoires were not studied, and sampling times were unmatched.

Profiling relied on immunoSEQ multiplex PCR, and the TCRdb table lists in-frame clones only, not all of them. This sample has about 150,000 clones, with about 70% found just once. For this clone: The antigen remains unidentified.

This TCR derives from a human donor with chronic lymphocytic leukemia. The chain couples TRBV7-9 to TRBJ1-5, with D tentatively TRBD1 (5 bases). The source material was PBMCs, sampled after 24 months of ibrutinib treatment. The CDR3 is CASSLIGDQPQHF. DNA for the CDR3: TGTGCCAGCAGCTTGATAGGGGATCAGCCCCAGCATTTT.